The present T cell receptor beta chain was sequenced within a study of blood T cells in healthy people across ages. The second PCR ran about 6 to 11 cycles with a sample-barcoded 5' primer and J-beta primers. TCRdb re-derived calls from the 5' RACE reads in MiXCR, one entry per CDR3 protein. The sample lists roughly 800,000 distinct CDR3 sequences, 20% to 25% occurring once. This clonotype has only a few counts. The sample, around 10 milliliters of peripheral blood, was drawn from each donor. CDR1 and CDR2 from the germline V gene are LGHDT and YNNKEL (reference sequence). The CDR3 extends over 17 amino acids. Trimming took 4 bases from V and 0 from J, leaving 18 bases between them. The same sample was also used in a study of T cells of mothers and their children.

This receptor was taken from a boy younger than 18 in good health. The sample taken for sequencing was blood. This chain connects TRBV3-1 to TRBJ1-1, with D maybe TRBD1 (5 bases). The CDR3 reads CASSPGAVTTMNTEAFF. Here the CDR3 DNA reads TGTGCCAGCAGCCCCGGGGCAGTTACCACAATGAACACTGAAGCTTTCTTT.